This is a list of T cell receptor beta chains from one sample in a study of OX40 agonist ivuxolimab in advanced cancers. The assay was immunoSEQ multiplex PCR, and TCRdb's table has in-frame clones only and misses some. The table records approximately 75,000 clones, roughly nine tenths of them present only once. Sequenced here: CD4+ or CD8+ T cells sorted from blood, sampled in a trial of the OX40 agonist ivuxolimab. The receptors come from an adult with an advanced solid tumor such as melanoma, head and neck, liver or kidney cancer. Both conserved end residues are part of each CDR3. Each record gives: CDR3 DNA, CDR3 protein, V gene, D gene, J gene, clone size. The D gene is left open where the match is weak. The size of a clone is reported for some rows only, either as once, few or many, or as a class for expanded clones.

CDR3nt: TGCGCCAGCAGCTTCGGGGGGGCAGGCTACGAGCAGTACTTC; CDR3aa: CASSFGGAGYEQYF; v_gene: TRBV5-1; d_gene: TRBD2; j_gene: TRBJ2-7; abundance: -
CDR3nt: TGTGCCTGGAGTGTACGGTTTTATGAAAAACTGTTTTTT; CDR3aa: CAWSVRFYEKLFF; v_gene: TRBV30; d_gene: -; j_gene: TRBJ1-4; abundance: -
CDR3nt: TGCGCCAGCAGCCAAGATCAAGCGGGGGTTGATTACAATGAGCAGTTCTTC; CDR3aa: CASSQDQAGVDYNEQFF; v_gene: TRBV4-3; d_gene: TRBD2; j_gene: TRBJ2-1; abundance: -
CDR3nt: TGTGCCAGCAGTTTACGAGGTGCAACTAATGAAAAACTGTTTTTT; CDR3aa: CASSLRGATNEKLFF; v_gene: TRBV28; d_gene: -; j_gene: TRBJ1-4; abundance: -
CDR3nt: TGTGCCTGGAGTTTCGGGGCCCCTGAAGCTTTCTTT; CDR3aa: CAWSFGAPEAFF; v_gene: TRBV30; d_gene: -; j_gene: TRBJ1-1; abundance: -
CDR3nt: TGTGCCAGCTCACCAGGGAGCCGGGAGACCCAGTACTTC; CDR3aa: CASSPGSRETQYF; v_gene: TRBV18; d_gene: -; j_gene: TRBJ2-5; abundance: -
CDR3nt: TGTGCCAGCAGGTCCCCGGGTCTCAAGCAGTACTTC; CDR3aa: CASRSPGLKQYF; v_gene: TRBV2; d_gene: -; j_gene: TRBJ2-7; abundance: -
CDR3nt: TGTGCCAGCAGCGTAGGATCACAGGCTAGCGGGAGTAACCACGAGCAGTACTTC; CDR3aa: CASSVGSQASGSNHEQYF; v_gene: TRBV9; d_gene: TRBD2; j_gene: TRBJ2-7; abundance: -
CDR3nt: TGCGCCAGCAGTGAGTTGGGCAATGAGCAGTTCTTC; CDR3aa: CASSELGNEQFF; v_gene: TRBV10-2; d_gene: -; j_gene: TRBJ2-1; abundance: -
CDR3nt: TGTGCCAGCAACAGTGAACGTTACAATGAGCAGTTCTTC; CDR3aa: CASNSERYNEQFF; v_gene: TRBV6-6; d_gene: -; j_gene: TRBJ2-1; abundance: -
CDR3nt: TGTGCCAGCAGCTTAAGTAGCGGATCGTACGAGCAGTACTTC; CDR3aa: CASSLSSGSYEQYF; v_gene: TRBV7-2; d_gene: -; j_gene: TRBJ2-7; abundance: -
CDR3nt: TGTGCCAGCCTCCCACCGGGGAGGGACACTGAAGCTTTCTTT; CDR3aa: CASLPPGRDTEAFF; v_gene: TRBV6-6; d_gene: -; j_gene: TRBJ1-1; abundance: -
CDR3nt: TGTGCCATCACCGGGACTAGCGGGGGGATTGATACGCAGTATTTT; CDR3aa: CAITGTSGGIDTQYF; v_gene: TRBV10-3; d_gene: TRBD2; j_gene: TRBJ2-3; abundance: -
CDR3nt: TGTGCCAGCAGCCCAGTAGGGTCGAGCTCCTACAATGAGCAGTTCTTC; CDR3aa: CASSPVGSSSYNEQFF; v_gene: TRBV7-6; d_gene: -; j_gene: TRBJ2-1; abundance: -
CDR3nt: TGTGCCAGCAGCTTTGGCGGGGGGCCTACTAGTGAGCAGTTCTTC; CDR3aa: CASSFGGGPTSEQFF; v_gene: TRBV7-2; d_gene: TRBD2; j_gene: TRBJ2-1; abundance: -
CDR3nt: TGTGCCAGCAGCCTAGCGGGAGGGCGCTCCGGGGAGCTGTTTTTT; CDR3aa: CASSLAGGRSGELFF; v_gene: TRBV5-8; d_gene: TRBD2; j_gene: TRBJ2-2; abundance: -
CDR3nt: TGTGCCAGCAGCGTTTTCACAGGGGTAGGCACTGAAGCTTTCTTT; CDR3aa: CASSVFTGVGTEAFF; v_gene: TRBV7-2; d_gene: TRBD1; j_gene: TRBJ1-1; abundance: -
CDR3nt: TGTGCCAGCAGCTTAGCAGCGGGCGACTACAATGAGCAGTTCTTC; CDR3aa: CASSLAAGDYNEQFF; v_gene: TRBV7-6; d_gene: -; j_gene: TRBJ2-1; abundance: -
CDR3nt: TGTGCCAGCAGCCAAGGGGACGGCACCTACGAGCAGTACTTC; CDR3aa: CASSQGDGTYEQYF; v_gene: TRBV6-6; d_gene: -; j_gene: TRBJ2-7; abundance: -
CDR3nt: TGTGCCAGCAGTTTACGGACCCTGGGTGGCTACACCTTC; CDR3aa: CASSLRTLGGYTF; v_gene: TRBV28; d_gene: -; j_gene: TRBJ1-2; abundance: once
CDR3nt: TGTGCCAGCAGCCAATCCACAGGGCTTTTGAACTATGGCTACACCTTC; CDR3aa: CASSQSTGLLNYGYTF; v_gene: TRBV7-2; d_gene: -; j_gene: TRBJ1-2; abundance: -
CDR3nt: TGTGCCAGTAGTTCCCCGCGAGGGACCTCTGGAAACACCATATATTTT; CDR3aa: CASSSPRGTSGNTIYF; v_gene: TRBV19; d_gene: -; j_gene: TRBJ1-3; abundance: -
CDR3nt: TGCAGCGCAACTACAGGGGGATCTGGAAACACCATATATTTT; CDR3aa: CSATTGGSGNTIYF; v_gene: TRBV29-1; d_gene: TRBD1; j_gene: TRBJ1-3; abundance: -
CDR3nt: TGTGCCAGTAGTATCGGGAGGGGCAGCACTGAAGCTTTCTTT; CDR3aa: CASSIGRGSTEAFF; v_gene: TRBV19; d_gene: -; j_gene: TRBJ1-1; abundance: -
CDR3nt: TGTGCCAGCAGCTTCCGGGACAGGGGGACTAATGAAAAACTGTTTTTT; CDR3aa: CASSFRDRGTNEKLFF; v_gene: TRBV7-8; d_gene: TRBD1; j_gene: TRBJ1-4; abundance: -
CDR3nt: TGTGCCAGCAGCTCTTACCCGTCCCCCGGGGCCACTGAAGCTTTCTTT; CDR3aa: CASSSYPSPGATEAFF; v_gene: TRBV5-6; d_gene: -; j_gene: TRBJ1-1; abundance: -
CDR3nt: TGTGCCAGCAGTCTATTTAACCCGGGACAGCTCTTCGACGGGGAGCTGTTTTTT; CDR3aa: CASSLFNPGQLFDGELFF; v_gene: TRBV2; d_gene: TRBD1; j_gene: TRBJ2-2; abundance: -
CDR3nt: TGTGCCAGTAGTATACGGGGGAAGGTCGAGCAGTACTTC; CDR3aa: CASSIRGKVEQYF; v_gene: TRBV19; d_gene: -; j_gene: TRBJ2-7; abundance: -
CDR3nt: TGTGCCAGCAGCCACGTATCCGGGGAGCTGTTTTTT; CDR3aa: CASSHVSGELFF; v_gene: TRBV7-3; d_gene: -; j_gene: TRBJ2-2; abundance: once
CDR3nt: TGTGCCAGCAGTTACTCTTCCCAGGGGGATGGCTACACCTTC; CDR3aa: CASSYSSQGDGYTF; v_gene: TRBV6-5; d_gene: TRBD1; j_gene: TRBJ1-2; abundance: -
CDR3nt: TGTGCCAGCAGCTCCCGGACAGGGTCTGGGGCCAACGTCCTGACTTTC; CDR3aa: CASSSRTGSGANVLTF; v_gene: TRBV5-4; d_gene: TRBD1; j_gene: TRBJ2-6; abundance: -
CDR3nt: TGTGCCAGCAGCTTGGCTGTCAGGGGGTGGGAGCAGTACTTC; CDR3aa: CASSLAVRGWEQYF; v_gene: TRBV5-5; d_gene: TRBD1; j_gene: TRBJ2-7; abundance: -
CDR3nt: TGTGCCAGCAGCTTAGCTGACAGGGGTTATGCCTACGAGCAGTACTTC; CDR3aa: CASSLADRGYAYEQYF; v_gene: TRBV7-6; d_gene: TRBD1; j_gene: TRBJ2-7; abundance: -